Given below is one T cell receptor beta chain in context. Its specificity is unknown. These data originate in a study of T cell repertoires in cytomegalovirus infection. Study-level information: HLA-B-restricted CMV epitopes that are well studied, plus recently identified HLA-C-restricted ones, were used by the study. Public TCR beta signature analysis indicated the presence of both CMV infection and matching HLA type.

TCRdb independently ran MiXCR on the reads; one entry per CDR3 protein. Here the sample spans about 770,000 distinct CDR3 sequences, 25% to 35% being singletons. This CDR3 spans 16 amino acids. V was pared by 3 bases and J by 2 bases, with 13 bases between. This chain uses TRBV12-3 or TRBV12-4 with TRBJ2-2; D is unresolved. The source material was cultured CD8+ T cells from PBMCs, sampled from culture after CMV antigen stimulation. The clonotype comes from a human donor in good health (CMV status not recorded). Some clones in this sample may be carry-over from other donors' samples. CDR3 DNA: TGTGCCAGCAGTTTTGTTGTCGGGCGAAACACCGGGGAGCTGTTTTTT. It translates to CASSFVVGRNTGELFF.